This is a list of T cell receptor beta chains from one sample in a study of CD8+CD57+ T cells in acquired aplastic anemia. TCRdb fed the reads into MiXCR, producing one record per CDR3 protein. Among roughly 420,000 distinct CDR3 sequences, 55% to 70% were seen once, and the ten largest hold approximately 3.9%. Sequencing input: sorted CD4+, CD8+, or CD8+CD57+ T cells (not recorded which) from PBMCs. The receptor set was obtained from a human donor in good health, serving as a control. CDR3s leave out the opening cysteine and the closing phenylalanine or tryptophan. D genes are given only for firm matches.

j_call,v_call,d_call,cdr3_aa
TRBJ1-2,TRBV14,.,ASRPTGLGSGYT
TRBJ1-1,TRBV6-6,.,ASSYRTEAENTEAF
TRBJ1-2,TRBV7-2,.,ASSVRRRGCFEYT
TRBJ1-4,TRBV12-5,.,ASSLDRSNEKLF
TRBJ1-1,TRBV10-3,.,AISLGLNIEAF
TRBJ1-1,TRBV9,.,ASSLVGGNDEAF
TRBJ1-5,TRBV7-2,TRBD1,ASSHERTGEGQPQH
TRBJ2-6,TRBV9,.,ARRHGGTHNVLA
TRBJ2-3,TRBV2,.,ASSKAKSTDTQY
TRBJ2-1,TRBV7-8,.,ASSSGRGTAGEQF
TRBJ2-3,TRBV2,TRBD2,ASKRGLAGFTDTQY
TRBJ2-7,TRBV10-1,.,TNPTNSYEQY
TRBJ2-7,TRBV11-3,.,ASSEPGSDEQY
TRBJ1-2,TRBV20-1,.,SARLAAYERRQGYT
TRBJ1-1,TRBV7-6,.,ASSLDSGLAADY
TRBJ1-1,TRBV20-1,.,SASEDYQEKAF
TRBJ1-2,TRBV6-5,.,ASSRDRAGYT
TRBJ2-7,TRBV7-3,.,ASSPRRGNEQY
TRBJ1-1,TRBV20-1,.,SAVGQPNTVAF
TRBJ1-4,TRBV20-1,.,SASVPGTQKLF
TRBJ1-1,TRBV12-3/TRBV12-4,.,ASSVDQNTEAF
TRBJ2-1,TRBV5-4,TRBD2,ASSGTKTEQF
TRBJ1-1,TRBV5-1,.,ASSLGSEYRTEAF
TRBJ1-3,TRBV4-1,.,ASSQGVYSGNTIY
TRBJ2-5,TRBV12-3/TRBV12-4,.,ASSYGGQVETQY
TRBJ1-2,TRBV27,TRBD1,ASSKAGTGRYGYT
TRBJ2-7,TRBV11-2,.,ASSRAGSTYEQY
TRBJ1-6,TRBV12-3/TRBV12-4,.,ASSLSGWDYNSPLH
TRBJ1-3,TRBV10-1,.,ASSVPRDNSGNTIY
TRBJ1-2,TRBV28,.,SSSLGTGIDYGYT
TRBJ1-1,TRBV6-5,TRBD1,ASISAGGNTEAF
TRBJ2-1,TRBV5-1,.,ASSINRAQNEQF
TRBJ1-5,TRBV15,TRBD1,ATRDLGTGVQPQH
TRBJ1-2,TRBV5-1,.,ASSLVFRGAGYGYT
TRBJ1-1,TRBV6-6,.,ASGQAGRGYTEAF